One T cell receptor beta chain is described in this entry. Libraries were prepared by immunoSEQ multiplex PCR; TCRdb keeps only in-frame clonotypes and omits some of them. Altogether about 300,000 clones are present, less than 85% being singletons, with the ten largest covering around 5.3%. These data belong to a study of cytotoxic CD8 clonotypes in ibrutinib-treated CLL. The length of the CDR3 is 15 residues. Trimming cost V 7 bases and J 2 bases, with 14 bases left between them. Germline assignment: CDR1 SEHNR and CDR2 FQNEAQ (reference sequence). This clonotype was sampled from a human donor with chronic lymphocytic leukemia. The sample was PBMCs, taken at disease progression, from a patient treated with ibrutinib. The rearrangement links TRBV7-9 to TRBJ1-4, with D perhaps TRBD1 (5 bases). CDR3 nucleotide sequence: TGTGCCAGCAACACTGCAGGGTGGACTAATGAAAAACTGTTTTTT. It is translated as CASNTAGWTNEKLFF.